This is a list of T cell receptor beta chains from one sample in a study of human T cells and chemical hapten exposure. One entry per CDR3 protein, called by TCRdb with MiXCR from the RACE reads. Among tens of thousands of distinct CDR3 sequences listed, approximately 9.5% were seen once. Sequences were derived from whole blood, sampled in connection with sensitization to the hapten diphenylcyclopropenone (DPC). These receptors originate from a man in his forties or fifties with alopecia areata. Some clones in this sample may be carry-over from other donors' samples. Each CDR3 is given with its conserved first and last residue. The order of the fields is J gene, clone size, D gene, V gene, CDR3 DNA, CDR3 protein. D genes are given only for firm matches. Some rows mark clone size as missing; the rest say once, few, many or name a class of expanded clone.

>TRBJ1-5|many|TRBD1|TRBV12-3/TRBV12-4
TGTGCCAGCAGCTGGGACAGGAATCAGCCCCAGCATTTT
CASSWDRNQPQHF
>TRBJ2-1|many|-|TRBV28
TGTGCCAGCAGATTACCGGTTGGGGACAATGAGCAGTTCTTC
CASRLPVGDNEQFF
>TRBJ2-1|many|-|TRBV10-3
TGTGCCATCAGTGCCCCCGGCCCCGACGAGCAGTTCTTC
CAISAPGPDEQFF
>TRBJ2-2|-|-|TRBV10-1
TGCGCCAGCAGGAAAAACACCGGGGAGCTGTTTTTT
CASRKNTGELFF
>TRBJ1-2|many|TRBD1|TRBV7-2
TGTGCCAGCAGCTACGGACAGGGATTTATCGCTGGCTACACCTTC
CASSYGQGFIAGYTF
>TRBJ2-7|few|-|TRBV29-1
TGCAGCGCCGGACCCCAGAGGCGCGAGCAGTACTTC
CSAGPQRREQYF
>TRBJ2-3|many|-|TRBV10-3
TGTGCCATCAGAGGGACCACTGGCCGGGCAGATACGCAGTATTTT
CAIRGTTGRADTQYF
>TRBJ2-2|many|-|TRBV10-3
TGTGCCATCAGTGAGGAAGGCACCGGGGAGCTGTTTTTT
CAISEEGTGELFF
>TRBJ2-3|-|-|TRBV29-1
TGCAGCGTTGAACTCGGGGCCCACACAGATACGCAGTATTTT
CSVELGAHTDTQYF
>TRBJ2-2|many|TRBD1|TRBV29-1
TGCAGCGTTGACAGGGGGCTTGACGGGGAGCTGTTTTTT
CSVDRGLDGELFF
>TRBJ2-5|few|TRBD1|TRBV5-4
TGTGCCAGCAGTTATGGACAGGGGCAAGAGACCCAGTACTTC
CASSYGQGQETQYF
>TRBJ2-1|many|TRBD2|TRBV11-3
TGTGCCAGCAGCAAGGGACTAGCGGAGTACAATGAGCAGTTCTTC
CASSKGLAEYNEQFF
>TRBJ2-1|many|-|TRBV7-3
TGTGCCAGCAGCTTAAACGGGGAGCAGTTCTTC
CASSLNGEQFF
>TRBJ1-1|-|TRBD1|TRBV11-3
TGTGCCAGCAGCTTAGGGGACAGTCAAAACACTGAAGCTTTCTTT
CASSLGDSQNTEAFF
>TRBJ2-7|-|-|TRBV5-1
TGCGCCAGCAGCCCTCCGGGTTTTTCCTACGAGCAGTACTTC
CASSPPGFSYEQYF
>TRBJ2-7|-|TRBD1|TRBV7-2
TGTGCCAGCAGCTTCGACAGGGGGCGGCGGGAGCAGTACTTC
CASSFDRGRREQYF
>TRBJ1-3|-|TRBD1|TRBV18
TGTGCCAGCTCACCAGGACAGGCGGGCTCTGGAAACACCATATATTTT
CASSPGQAGSGNTIYF
>TRBJ2-6|-|TRBD2|TRBV27
TGTGCCAGCAGTTTCTTTGCTACCTTAGGCTGGGGGGGTTCTGGGGCCAACGTCCTGACTTTC
CASSFFATLGWGGSGANVLTF
>TRBJ2-7|many|-|TRBV24-1
TGTGCCACCAGTGATGGTGGCAGAACCTACGAGCAGTACTTC
CATSDGGRTYEQYF
>TRBJ2-7|many|TRBD1|TRBV28
TGTGCCAGCAGTTGGACCGGGACAGGGAAGAACGAGCAGTACTTC
CASSWTGTGKNEQYF
>TRBJ2-1|-|TRBD2|TRBV27
TGTGCCAGTTTACTAGCGGGTGGCTCCTACAATGAGCAGTTCTTC
CASLLAGGSYNEQFF
>TRBJ1-5|-|-|TRBV5-1
TGCGCCAGCAGCTCGGGACCGAGGGGGCAGCCCCAGCATTTT
CASSSGPRGQPQHF
>TRBJ2-2|few|-|TRBV4-3
TGCGCCAGCAGCCCCGATAGGCTGGCAACCGGGGAGCTGTTTTTT
CASSPDRLATGELFF
>TRBJ2-1|-|-|TRBV30
TGTGCCTGGAGTCCCATTAATGAGCAGTTCTTC
CAWSPINEQFF
>TRBJ2-7|few|TRBD1|TRBV4-1
TGCGCCAGCAGCCAAGACAGGGGGGAGCAGTACTTC
CASSQDRGEQYF
>TRBJ1-1|-|TRBD1|TRBV6-5
TGTGCCAGCACCCCTTCTCAGGGGGCGCGGACTGAAGCTTTCTTT
CASTPSQGARTEAFF
>TRBJ1-3|many|-|TRBV20-1
TGCAGTGCTAGGGCTTCCTTCGGAGGAAACACCATATATTTT
CSARASFGGNTIYF
>TRBJ1-3|-|-|TRBV28
TGTGCCAGCATCAGCTCTGGAAACACCATATATTTT
CASISSGNTIYF
>TRBJ2-2|many|-|TRBV7-8
TGTGCCAGCAGCCCGGAATCTAAGCTGTTTTTT
CASSPESKLFF
>TRBJ2-7|-|-|TRBV15
TGTGCCACCGGCCAGGCGACCTACGAGCAGTACTTC
CATGQATYEQYF
>TRBJ1-1|many|-|TRBV3-1
TGTGCCAGCAGCTATACAGGGATCTCGAACACTGAAGCTTTCTTT
CASSYTGISNTEAFF
>TRBJ2-5|-|TRBD1|TRBV28
TGTGCCAGCTTCCCGGGACAGGGCCAAGAGACCCAGTACTTC
CASFPGQGQETQYF
>TRBJ1-5|-|-|TRBV7-8
TGTGCCAGCAGCTTAATGACAGTCAATCAGCCCCAGCATTTT
CASSLMTVNQPQHF
>TRBJ2-7|many|TRBD2|TRBV28
TGTGCCAGTTCTAGCGGGAGGGCCTACGAGCAGTACTTC
CASSSGRAYEQYF
>TRBJ2-5|-|-|TRBV4-2
TGTGCCAGCAGCCAAGGAGGGTACCAAGAGACCCAGTACTTC
CASSQGGYQETQYF
>TRBJ2-1|many|-|TRBV6-5
TGTGCCAGCAGTCCAACTCGGGATGAGCAGTTCTTC
CASSPTRDEQFF
>TRBJ2-7|many|-|TRBV28
TGTGCCAGCAGTTTCTCGGGAGCTCTCGAGCAGTACTTC
CASSFSGALEQYF
>TRBJ2-2|-|-|TRBV4-1
TGCGCCAGCAGCCAAGAGGCGGACGGACACCCGGGCACCGGGGAGCTGTTTTTT
CASSQEADGHPGTGELFF
>TRBJ2-3|once|TRBD1|TRBV7-9
TGTGCCAGCAGCCCGGCGACAGGGGTTAGCACAGATACGCAGTATTTT
CASSPATGVSTDTQYF
>TRBJ2-1|many|TRBD2|TRBV29-1
TGCAGCGTTGCGAAGCGGGAGGCCCTCAGGGAGCAGTTCTTC
CSVAKREALREQFF
>TRBJ2-7|-|TRBD1|TRBV7-9
TGTGTCAGCAGCTCGGACAGGCCCTACGAGCAGTACTTC
CVSSSDRPYEQYF
>TRBJ2-3|many|-|TRBV3-1
TGTGCCAGCAGCGCTAACATCGGGAGCACAGATACGCAGTATTTT
CASSANIGSTDTQYF
>TRBJ2-3|many|-|TRBV6-1
TGTGCCAGCACAGGGAAGAGCGGTAGCACAGATACGCAGTATTTT
CASTGKSGSTDTQYF
>TRBJ2-5|many|-|TRBV13
TGTGCCAGCCAAAACAGGGAGGGGATCCAAGAGACCCAGTACTTC
CASQNREGIQETQYF
>TRBJ1-5|-|-|TRBV5-1
TGCGCCAGCAGCCAAGAGGGGGATCAGCCCCAGCATTTT
CASSQEGDQPQHF
>TRBJ1-3|-|TRBD1|TRBV6-5
TGTGCCAGCTGCTCTCCAGGGGGCCCATCTGGAAACACCATATATTTT
CASCSPGGPSGNTIYF